These T cell receptor beta chains were read from a single sample in a study of cytomegalovirus exposure and HLA in healthy donors. Sequencing was performed with immunoSEQ multiplex PCR; in TCRdb, only in-frame clones are kept and a portion is missing. The table lists approximately 85,000 clones, about four fifths of them singletons, with about 32% in the top ten. The specimen was PBMCs. These receptors were obtained from a man aged 45-60 years in good health and CMV-seropositive. Both conserved end residues are part of each CDR3. D genes are given only for firm matches. Only part of the rows carry a size: once, few, many, or a class if the clone is expanded.

V: TRBV6-1
size: -
J: TRBJ2-1
D: -
DNA: TGTGCCAGTTTGACGGGAAGCTCCTACAATGAGCAGTTCTTC
CDR3: CASLTGSSYNEQFF

V: TRBV11-2
size: -
J: TRBJ2-7
D: TRBD1
DNA: TGTGCCAGCAGCTGGGACAGGGGGTCCTACGAGCAGTACTTC
CDR3: CASSWDRGSYEQYF

V: TRBV4-1
size: -
J: TRBJ2-1
D: -
DNA: TGCGCCAGCAGCCAAGATGAGGGTAGCGGATATAGCTCCTACAATGAGCAGTTCTTC
CDR3: CASSQDEGSGYSSYNEQFF

V: TRBV2
size: -
J: TRBJ2-5
D: TRBD2
DNA: TGTGCCAGCAGGATCGGGGGAGGGAGCAGACAGACCCAGTACTTC
CDR3: CASRIGGGSRQTQYF

V: TRBV7-3
size: -
J: TRBJ2-1
D: -
DNA: TGTGCCAGCAGCCAGGGGCGAGCGTCGAATGAGCAGTTCTTC
CDR3: CASSQGRASNEQFF

V: TRBV6-6
size: few
J: TRBJ2-4
D: TRBD2
DNA: TGTGCCAGCAGCCGACCTGGGGGGGGAAACATTCAGTACTTC
CDR3: CASSRPGGGNIQYF

V: TRBV5-1
size: -
J: TRBJ2-1
D: -
DNA: TGCGCCAGCAGCTTGGTAGTGGGAGCTGGCTACAATGAGCAGTTCTTC
CDR3: CASSLVVGAGYNEQFF

V: TRBV30
size: -
J: TRBJ2-6
D: -
DNA: TGTGCCTGGACCCTGCAGGGGAGAGGGGCCAACGGCCCGACTTTC
CDR3: CAWTLQGRGANGPTF

V: TRBV12-5
size: -
J: TRBJ2-1
D: TRBD2
DNA: TGTGCTAGTGGTTCCGGGACTAGACCTTACAATGAGCAGTTCTTC
CDR3: CASGSGTRPYNEQFF

V: TRBV5-1
size: -
J: TRBJ2-7
D: -
DNA: TGCGCCAGCAGAGTGGAGGGCTACGAGCAGTACTTC
CDR3: CASRVEGYEQYF

V: TRBV5-1
size: -
J: TRBJ2-1
D: TRBD2
DNA: TGCGCCAGCAGCTTGGGGTCTAGCGGGAATGCCTACAATGAGCAGTTCTTC
CDR3: CASSLGSSGNAYNEQFF

V: TRBV5-1
size: -
J: TRBJ2-1
D: TRBD2
DNA: TGCGCCAGCAGCTTGGGTCCCCTAGCGGGAGGTCCAGTTCTCCAGTTCTTC
CDR3: CASSLGPLAGGPVLQFF

V: TRBV25-1
size: -
J: TRBJ1-2
D: TRBD1
DNA: TGTGCCAGCAGTGAGATGGGACAGGGAGATAAAGGCTACACCTTC
CDR3: CASSEMGQGDKGYTF

V: TRBV10-3
size: -
J: TRBJ2-2
D: TRBD1
DNA: TGTGCCACCCGAGGACAGGGGGCTCAGTCTTCCACCGGGGAGCTGTTTTTT
CDR3: CATRGQGAQSSTGELFF

V: TRBV29-1
size: -
J: TRBJ1-1
D: TRBD1
DNA: TGCAGCGTTGTGGGACAGGGGAACACTGAAGCTTTCTTT
CDR3: CSVVGQGNTEAFF

V: TRBV6-1
size: few
J: TRBJ2-7
D: TRBD1
DNA: TGTGCCACCCAGGGAGGACAGGGGACGTCCGAGCAGTACTTC
CDR3: CATQGGQGTSEQYF

V: TRBV2
size: -
J: TRBJ2-4
D: TRBD2
DNA: TGTGCCAGCAGTGAAAGGGGACTAGCGGGAGGGCTCGGCGTTCAGTACTTC
CDR3: CASSERGLAGGLGVQYF

V: TRBV2
size: once
J: TRBJ1-2
D: -
DNA: TGTGCCAGCTCACCAACCCGCCTACGTTCCTCCTATGGCTACACCTTC
CDR3: CASSPTRLRSSYGYTF

V: TRBV9
size: -
J: TRBJ2-1
D: TRBD2
DNA: TGTGCCAGCAGGGGGGGACTAGCGGGAGTTGATGAGCAGTTCTTC
CDR3: CASRGGLAGVDEQFF

V: TRBV6-5
size: -
J: TRBJ2-2
D: TRBD1
DNA: TGTGCCAGTTGGACAGGGGGCTTCACCGGGGAGCTGTTTTTT
CDR3: CASWTGGFTGELFF

V: TRBV6-1
size: -
J: TRBJ2-4
D: TRBD2
DNA: TGTGCCAGCAGATCCCCCGGGGGGGGCCGAAACATTCAGTACTTC
CDR3: CASRSPGGGRNIQYF

V: TRBV11-3
size: few
J: TRBJ2-7
D: TRBD2
DNA: TGTGCCAGCCCCCGGGACTACCCTTACGAGCAGTACTTC
CDR3: CASPRDYPYEQYF

V: TRBV5-6
size: -
J: TRBJ2-7
D: TRBD2
DNA: TGTGCCAGCAGACGGTTGATGAGCGGGGTCCACTTTTTCTCCTACGAGCAGTACTTC
CDR3: CASRRLMSGVHFFSYEQYF

V: TRBV30
size: -
J: TRBJ2-1
D: TRBD1
DNA: TGTGCCTGGCAACCGGGACAGAGAACCGACAATGAGCAGTTCTTC
CDR3: CAWQPGQRTDNEQFF

V: TRBV2
size: -
J: TRBJ2-1
D: TRBD1
DNA: TGTGCCAGCAGTCACCCCCGGACAGGGGGTGGAAATGAGCAGTTCTTC
CDR3: CASSHPRTGGGNEQFF